The present TCR beta chain was sequenced within a study of radiotherapy plus CTLA-4 blockade in lung cancer. Focal radiation plus CTLA-4 blockade with ipilimumab was administered to patients who had chemo-refractory metastatic non-small-cell lung cancer. A remark on this clone: Its antigen remains unknown.

The repertoire was sequenced with immunoSEQ multiplex PCR; TCRdb's copy has only in-frame clones and lacks some. The sample lists 120,000 or so clones, 75% to 90% occurring once. Notes on the study in general: Clones of tumor-derived TCRs expanded in blood after radiotherapy plus ipilimumab.

Trimming left V 1 base short and J 0 bases short, with 10 bases between. The CDR3 contains 15 residues. Germline assignment: CDR1 SGHAT and CDR2 FQNNGV. Sequencing was performed on peripheral blood, taken from a patient treated with radiotherapy plus ipilimumab. This sequence originates from a human donor with non-small cell lung cancer that progressed on radiotherapy plus ipilimumab. The gene calls are TRBV11-2 and TRBJ2-7; the D gene is possibly TRBD2 (6 bases). In nucleotides, the CDR3 is TGTGCCAGCAGCTTAGCGGCGGGACCCTCCTACGAGCAGTACTTC. Its translation: CASSLAAGPSYEQYF.